A selection of T cell receptor beta chains follows, all from one sample in a study of T cell responses to AZD1222 COVID-19 vaccine. Repertoires were generated with immunoSEQ multiplex PCR, while TCRdb's copy carries only in-frame clones and drops some. The profile covers approximately 200,000 clones, with just over 85% appearing a single time and more than 7% taken by the ten largest. Specimen: peripheral blood, collected on day 0 of AZD1222 vaccination. The receptors were sampled from an adult in good health. CDR3s include the opening cysteine and the closing phenylalanine or tryptophan. D genes are given only for firm matches. The size entry is marked missing in some rows and otherwise reads once, few, many or a size class.

V,D,J,size,DNA,CDR3
TRBV2,TRBD1,TRBJ1-2,NA,TGTGCCAGCAGTGAGTCCAGGGGGCGGCTGGACTATGGCTACACCTTC,CASSESRGRLDYGYTF
TRBV19,TRBD2,TRBJ2-3,NA,TGTGCCAGTAGTACCACGGTGGGTAGCGGGGGGGCAAGGGATACGCAGTATTTT,CASSTTVGSGGARDTQYF
TRBV6-6,NA,TRBJ1-5,NA,TGTGCCAGCAGGGGCGACACTAGCAATCAGCCCCAGCATTTT,CASRGDTSNQPQHF
TRBV23-1,NA,TRBJ1-2,NA,TGCGCCAGCAGTCAATCGAACGCGAACTATGGCTACACCTTC,CASSQSNANYGYTF
TRBV7-3,TRBD1,TRBJ1-6,NA,TGTGCCAGCAGCAGGGACAGCTATTCACCCCTCCACTTT,CASSRDSYSPLHF
TRBV30,NA,TRBJ1-2,NA,TGTGCCTGGATGACAGATAACTATGGCTACACCTTC,CAWMTDNYGYTF
TRBV28,TRBD1,TRBJ2-7,once,TGTGCCAGCAGCTCGCCCGGGACAGGGGTCTACGAGCAGTACTTC,CASSSPGTGVYEQYF
TRBV2,NA,TRBJ1-5,NA,TGTGCCAGCATGGGGGCGAGCAATCAGCCCCAGCATTTT,CASMGASNQPQHF
TRBV7-8,TRBD1,TRBJ1-6,once,TGTGCCAGCAGCAGATCTCGGACAGGGGATTCACCCCTCCACTTT,CASSRSRTGDSPLHF
TRBV10-1,TRBD1,TRBJ2-2,NA,TGCGCCAGCAGTGATCGCAGGGGGCTGAGCGGGGAGCTGTTTTTT,CASSDRRGLSGELFF
TRBV6-5,NA,TRBJ2-7,NA,TGTGCCAGCAGTTACGGGAGGGGGTTTGACTACGAGCAGTACTTC,CASSYGRGFDYEQYF
TRBV7-9,NA,TRBJ2-2,NA,TGTGCCAGCAGCTTAGCGCGTGGGGGAAAGAACACCGGGGAGCTGTTTTTT,CASSLARGGKNTGELFF
TRBV25-1,NA,TRBJ2-3,NA,TGTGCCAGCAGTGAGGGCCCAGATACGCAGTATTTT,CASSEGPDTQYF
TRBV9,NA,TRBJ2-1,NA,TGTGCCAGCAGCGCCCAGATGGGCGATGAGCAGTTCTTC,CASSAQMGDEQFF
TRBV2,TRBD1,TRBJ2-2,NA,TGTGCCAGCAGGTCGCAGGGGGCCGGGGAGCTGTTTTTT,CASRSQGAGELFF